This TCR beta chain was profiled in a study of CD8 T cells in ankylosing spondylitis. MiXCR, applied by TCRdb to the 5' RACE reads, yields one record per CDR3 protein. In the table there are about 700,000 distinct CDR3 sequences, roughly 19% of which are singletons. Comments on this clonotype: Its antigen is undetermined.

Study outcomes and limitations: Reportedly, significant enrichment of disease-linked clones occurred in matched ankylosing spondylitis synovial fluid. Ankylosing spondylitis blood appeared to carry a characteristic TCR beta motif of seven to nine highly homologous variants.

The germline CDR1 and CDR2 sequences are LNHNV and YYDKDF (reference sequence). With 3 bases removed from V and 2 bases from J, the gap between germline ends came to 18 bases. CDR3 size: 17 residues. The V call is TRBV15, the J call TRBJ2-3; the D gene is possibly TRBD2 (5 bases). The sample comprised blood, either unsorted or a sorted T cell fraction (not recorded which). This receptor was identified in a male donor with ankylosing spondylitis. CDR3 nucleotides: TGTGCCACCAGCAGGGCGGGCCGGACGAGTTACACAGATACGCAGTATTTT. Protein: CATSRAGRTSYTDTQYF.